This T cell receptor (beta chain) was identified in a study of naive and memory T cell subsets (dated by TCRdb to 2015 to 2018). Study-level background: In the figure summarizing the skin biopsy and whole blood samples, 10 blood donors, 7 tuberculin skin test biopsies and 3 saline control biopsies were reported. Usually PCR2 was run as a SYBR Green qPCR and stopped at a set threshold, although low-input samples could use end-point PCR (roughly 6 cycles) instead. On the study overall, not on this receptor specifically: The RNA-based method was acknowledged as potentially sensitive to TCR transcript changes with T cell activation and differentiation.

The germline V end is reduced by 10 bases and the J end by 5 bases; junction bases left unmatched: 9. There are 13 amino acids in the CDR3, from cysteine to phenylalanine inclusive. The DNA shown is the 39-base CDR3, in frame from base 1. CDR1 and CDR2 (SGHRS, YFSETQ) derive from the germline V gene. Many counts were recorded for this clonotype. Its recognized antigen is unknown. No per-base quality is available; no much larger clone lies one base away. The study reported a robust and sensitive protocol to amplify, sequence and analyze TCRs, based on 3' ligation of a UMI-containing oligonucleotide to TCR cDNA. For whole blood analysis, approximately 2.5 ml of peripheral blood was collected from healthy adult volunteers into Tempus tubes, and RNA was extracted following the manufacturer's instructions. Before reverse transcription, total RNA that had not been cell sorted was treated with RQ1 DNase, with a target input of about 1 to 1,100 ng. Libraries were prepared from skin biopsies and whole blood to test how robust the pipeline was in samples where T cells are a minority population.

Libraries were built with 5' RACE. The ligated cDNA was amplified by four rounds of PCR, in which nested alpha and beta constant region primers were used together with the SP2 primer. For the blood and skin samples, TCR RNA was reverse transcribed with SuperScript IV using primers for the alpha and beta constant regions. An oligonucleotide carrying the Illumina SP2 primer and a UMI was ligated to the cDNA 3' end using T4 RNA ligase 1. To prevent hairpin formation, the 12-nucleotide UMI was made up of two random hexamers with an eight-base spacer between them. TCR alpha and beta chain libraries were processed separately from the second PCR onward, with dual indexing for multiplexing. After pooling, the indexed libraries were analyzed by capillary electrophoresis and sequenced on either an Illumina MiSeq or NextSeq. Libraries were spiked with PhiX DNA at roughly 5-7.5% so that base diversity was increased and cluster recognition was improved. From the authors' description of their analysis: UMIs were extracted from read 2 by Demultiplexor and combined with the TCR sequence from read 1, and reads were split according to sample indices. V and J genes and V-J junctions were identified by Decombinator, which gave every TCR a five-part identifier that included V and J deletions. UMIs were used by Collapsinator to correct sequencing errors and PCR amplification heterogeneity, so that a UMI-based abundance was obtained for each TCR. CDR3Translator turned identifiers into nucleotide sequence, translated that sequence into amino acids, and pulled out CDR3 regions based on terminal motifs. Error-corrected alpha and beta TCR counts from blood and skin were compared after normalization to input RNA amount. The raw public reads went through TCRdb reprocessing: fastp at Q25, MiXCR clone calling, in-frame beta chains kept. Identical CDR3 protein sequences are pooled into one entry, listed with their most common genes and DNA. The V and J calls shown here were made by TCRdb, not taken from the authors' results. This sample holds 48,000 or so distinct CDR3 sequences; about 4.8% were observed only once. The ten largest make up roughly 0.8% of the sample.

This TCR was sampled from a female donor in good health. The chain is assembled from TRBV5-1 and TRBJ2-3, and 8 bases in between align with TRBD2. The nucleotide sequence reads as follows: TGCGCCTCCTCGGGACTAGACGGAGATACGCAGTATTTT. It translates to CASSGLDGDTQYF.